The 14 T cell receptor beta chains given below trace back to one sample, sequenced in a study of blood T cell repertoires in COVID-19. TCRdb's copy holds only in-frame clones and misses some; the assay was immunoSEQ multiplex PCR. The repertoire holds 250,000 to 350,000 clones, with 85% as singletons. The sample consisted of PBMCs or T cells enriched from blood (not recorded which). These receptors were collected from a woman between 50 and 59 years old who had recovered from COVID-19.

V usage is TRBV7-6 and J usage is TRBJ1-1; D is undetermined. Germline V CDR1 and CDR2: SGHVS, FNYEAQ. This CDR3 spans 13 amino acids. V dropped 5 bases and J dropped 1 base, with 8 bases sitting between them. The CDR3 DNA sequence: TGTGCCAGCAGCGTACAGACGAACACTGAAGCTTTCTTT. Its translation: CASSVQTNTEAFF.

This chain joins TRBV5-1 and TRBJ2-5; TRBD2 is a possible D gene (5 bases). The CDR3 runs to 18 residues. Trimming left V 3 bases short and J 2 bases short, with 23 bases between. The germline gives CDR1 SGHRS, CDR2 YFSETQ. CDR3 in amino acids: CASSWSTPAAERQETQYF. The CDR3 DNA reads TGCGCCAGCAGCTGGTCGACACCAGCGGCTGAACGACAAGAGACCCAGTACTTC.

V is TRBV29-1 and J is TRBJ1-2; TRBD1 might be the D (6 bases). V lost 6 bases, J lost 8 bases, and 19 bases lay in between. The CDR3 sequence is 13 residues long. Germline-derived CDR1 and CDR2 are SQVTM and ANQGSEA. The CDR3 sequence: CSVLLGQSEGYTF. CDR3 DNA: TGCAGCGTCCTTCTTGGACAGTCTGAGGGCTACACCTTC.

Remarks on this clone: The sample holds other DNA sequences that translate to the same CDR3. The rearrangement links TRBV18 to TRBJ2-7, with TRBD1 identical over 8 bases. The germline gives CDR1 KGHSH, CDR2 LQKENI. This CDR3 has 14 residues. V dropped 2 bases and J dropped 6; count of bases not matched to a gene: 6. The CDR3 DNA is TGTGCCAGCTCACCAAGTGGACAGGGACGCGAGCAGTACTTC. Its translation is CASSPSGQGREQYF. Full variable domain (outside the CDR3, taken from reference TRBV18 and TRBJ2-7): NAGVMQNPRHLVRRRGQEARLRCSPMKGHSHVYWYRQLPEEGLKFMVYLQKENIIDESGMPKERFSAEFPKEGPSILRIQQVVRGDSAAYFCASSPSGQGREQYFGPGTRLTVT.

The CDR3 loop is CASSIRGNTYNEQFF. DNA of the CDR3: TGTGCCAGTAGTATAAGAGGGAATACCTACAATGAGCAGTTCTTC. The chain combines TRBV19 with TRBJ2-1; the D gene is possibly TRBD2 (5 bases). In germline, CDR1 is LNHDA, CDR2 SQIVND (reference sequence). V dropped 2 bases and J dropped 2 bases, with 10 bases sitting between them. This CDR3 region has 15 residues. Full variable domain (outside the CDR3, taken from reference TRBV19 and TRBJ2-1): DGGITQSPKYLFRKEGQNVTLSCEQNLNHDAMYWYRQDPGQGLRLIYYSQIVNDFQKGDIAEGYSVSREKKESFPLTVTSAQKNPTAFYLCASSIRGNTYNEQFFGPGTRLTVL.

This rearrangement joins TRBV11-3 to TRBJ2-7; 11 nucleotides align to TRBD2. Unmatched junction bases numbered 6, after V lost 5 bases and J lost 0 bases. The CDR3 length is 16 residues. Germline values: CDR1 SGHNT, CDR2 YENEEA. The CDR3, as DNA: TGTGCCAGCAGCGGTTCCGGGACTAGCGGCTCCTACGAGCAGTACTTC. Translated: CASSGSGTSGSYEQYF.

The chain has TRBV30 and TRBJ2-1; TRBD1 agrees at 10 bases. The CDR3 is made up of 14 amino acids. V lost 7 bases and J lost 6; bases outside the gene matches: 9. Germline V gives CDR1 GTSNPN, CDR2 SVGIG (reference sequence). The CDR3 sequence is CASTGDRGLNEQFF. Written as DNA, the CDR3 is TGTGCCTCCACGGGGGACAGGGGACTCAATGAGCAGTTCTTC. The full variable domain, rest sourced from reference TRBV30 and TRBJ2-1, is SQTIHQWPATLVQPVGSPLSLECTVEGTSNPNLYWYRQAAGRGLQLLFYSVGIGQISSEVPQNLSASRPQDRQFILSSKKLLLSDSGFYLCASTGDRGLNEQFFGPGTRLTVL.

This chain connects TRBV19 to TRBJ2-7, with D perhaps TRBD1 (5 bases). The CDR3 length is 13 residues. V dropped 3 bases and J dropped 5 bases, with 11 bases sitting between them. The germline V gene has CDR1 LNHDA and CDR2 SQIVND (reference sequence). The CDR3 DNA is TGTGCCAGTAGTATGTGGCAGGGCCACGAGCAGTACTTC. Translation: CASSMWQGHEQYF.

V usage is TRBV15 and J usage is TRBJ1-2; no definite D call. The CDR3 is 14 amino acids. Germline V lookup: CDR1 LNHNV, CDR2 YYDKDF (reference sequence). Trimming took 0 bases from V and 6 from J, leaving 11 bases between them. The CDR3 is CATSRDRHPDGYTF. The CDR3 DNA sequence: TGTGCCACCAGCAGAGATCGACACCCTGATGGCTACACCTTC.

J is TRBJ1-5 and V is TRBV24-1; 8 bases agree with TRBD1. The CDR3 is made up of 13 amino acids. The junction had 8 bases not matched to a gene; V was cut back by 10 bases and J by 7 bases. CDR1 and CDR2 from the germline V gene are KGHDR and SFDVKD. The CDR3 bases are TGTGCCACAAGACGGACAGGGAGGCAGCCCCAGCATTTT. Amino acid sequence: CATRRTGRQPQHF.

CDR3 residues: CASIRDRVNEQFF. CDR3 nucleotides: TGTGCCAGCATCCGCGACAGGGTCAATGAGCAGTTCTTC. This chain connects TRBV2 to TRBJ2-1; 7 bases are a match to TRBD1. Germline V gene data show CDR1 as SNHLY and CDR2 as FYNNEI. The CDR3 runs 13 residues. V was pared by 7 bases and J by 6 bases, with 6 bases of the junction left unmatched.

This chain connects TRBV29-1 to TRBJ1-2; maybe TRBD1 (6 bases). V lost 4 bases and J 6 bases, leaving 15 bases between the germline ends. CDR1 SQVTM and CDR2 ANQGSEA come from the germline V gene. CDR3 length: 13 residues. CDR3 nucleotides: TGCAGCGTTGCAGCAGGGGATGGAGATGGCTACACCTTC. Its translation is CSVAAGDGDGYTF.

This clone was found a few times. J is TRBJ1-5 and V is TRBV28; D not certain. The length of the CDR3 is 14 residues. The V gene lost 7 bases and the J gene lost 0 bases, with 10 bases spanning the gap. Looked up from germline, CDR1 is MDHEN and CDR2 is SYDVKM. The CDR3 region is CASTPEVSNQPQHF. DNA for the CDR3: TGTGCCAGCACCCCGGAGGTTAGCAATCAGCCCCAGCATTTT. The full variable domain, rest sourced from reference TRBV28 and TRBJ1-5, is DVKVTQSSRYLVKRTGEKVFLECVQDMDHENMFWYRQDPGLGLRLIYFSYDVKMKEKGDIPEGYSVSREKKERFSLILESASTNQTSMYLCASTPEVSNQPQHFGDGTRLSIL.

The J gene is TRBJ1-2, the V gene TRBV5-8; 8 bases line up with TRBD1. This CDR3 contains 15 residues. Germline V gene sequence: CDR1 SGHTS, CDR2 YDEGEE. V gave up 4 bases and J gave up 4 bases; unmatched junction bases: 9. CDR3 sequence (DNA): TGTGCCAGCAGCCAATACAGGGGGGGTGTCTATGGCTACACCTTC. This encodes CASSQYRGGVYGYTF. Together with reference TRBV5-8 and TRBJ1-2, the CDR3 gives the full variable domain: EAGVTQSPTHLIKTRGQQATLRCSPISGHTSVYWYQQALGLGLQFLLWYDEGEERNRGNFPPRFSGRQFPNYSSELNVNALELEDSALYLCASSQYRGGVYGYTFGSGTRLTVV.